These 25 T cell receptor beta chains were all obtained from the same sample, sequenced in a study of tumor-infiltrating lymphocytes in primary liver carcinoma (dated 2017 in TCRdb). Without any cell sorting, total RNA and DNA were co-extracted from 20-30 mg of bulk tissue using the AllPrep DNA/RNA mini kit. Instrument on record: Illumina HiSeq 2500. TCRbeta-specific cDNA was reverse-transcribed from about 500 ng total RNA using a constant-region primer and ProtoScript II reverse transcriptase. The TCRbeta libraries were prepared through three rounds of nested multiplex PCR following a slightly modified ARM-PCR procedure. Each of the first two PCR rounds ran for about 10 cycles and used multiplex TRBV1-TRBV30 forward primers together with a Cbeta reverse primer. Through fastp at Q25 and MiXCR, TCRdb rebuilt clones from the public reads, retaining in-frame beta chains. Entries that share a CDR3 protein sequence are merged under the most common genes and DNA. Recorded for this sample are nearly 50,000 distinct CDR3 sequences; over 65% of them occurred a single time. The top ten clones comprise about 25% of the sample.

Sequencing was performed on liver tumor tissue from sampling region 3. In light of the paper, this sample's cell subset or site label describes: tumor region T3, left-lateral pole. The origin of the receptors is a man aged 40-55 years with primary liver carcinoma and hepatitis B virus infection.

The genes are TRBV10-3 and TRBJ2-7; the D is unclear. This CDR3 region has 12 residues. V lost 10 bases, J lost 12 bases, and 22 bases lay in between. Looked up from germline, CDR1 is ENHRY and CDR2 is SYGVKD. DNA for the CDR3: TGTGCCACCAGCCGAGATGACTCAGCGCGGTACTTC. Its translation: CATSRDDSARYF.

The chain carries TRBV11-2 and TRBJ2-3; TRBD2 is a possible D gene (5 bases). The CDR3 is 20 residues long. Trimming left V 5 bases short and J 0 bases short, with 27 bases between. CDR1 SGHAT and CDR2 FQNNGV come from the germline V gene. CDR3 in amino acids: CASSPDDPLQIARSTDTQYF. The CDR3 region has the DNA TGTGCCAGCAGCCCCGATGACCCCCTGCAGATAGCGAGAAGCACAGATACGCAGTATTTT.

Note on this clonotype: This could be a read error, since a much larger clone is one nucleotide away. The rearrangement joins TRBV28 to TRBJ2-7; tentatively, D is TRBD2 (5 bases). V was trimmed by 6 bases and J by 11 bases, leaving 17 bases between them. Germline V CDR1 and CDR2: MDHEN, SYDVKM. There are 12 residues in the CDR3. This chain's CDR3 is CASSRTDKEEYF. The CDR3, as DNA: TGTGCCAGCAGCCGGACGGATAAGGAGGAGTACTTC.

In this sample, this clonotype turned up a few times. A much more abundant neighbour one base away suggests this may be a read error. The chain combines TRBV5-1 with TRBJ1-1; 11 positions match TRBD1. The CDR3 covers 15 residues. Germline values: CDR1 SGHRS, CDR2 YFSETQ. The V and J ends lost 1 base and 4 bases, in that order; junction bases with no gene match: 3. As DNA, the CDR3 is TGCGCCAGCAGCTTGCCCGGGACAGGGGGCACTGAAGCTTTCTTT. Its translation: CASSLPGTGGTEAFF.

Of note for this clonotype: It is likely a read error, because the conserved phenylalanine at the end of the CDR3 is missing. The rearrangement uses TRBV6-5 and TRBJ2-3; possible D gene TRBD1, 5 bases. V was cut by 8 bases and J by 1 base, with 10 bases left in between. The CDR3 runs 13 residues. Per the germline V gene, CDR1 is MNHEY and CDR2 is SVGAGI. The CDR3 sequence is CASASQGTDTQYL. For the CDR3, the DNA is TGTGCCAGCGCTTCACAGGGCACAGATACGCAGTATCTT.

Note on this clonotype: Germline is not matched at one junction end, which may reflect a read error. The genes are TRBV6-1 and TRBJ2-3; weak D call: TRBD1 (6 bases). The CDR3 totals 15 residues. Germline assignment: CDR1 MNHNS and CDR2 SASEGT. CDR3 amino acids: CATSDRQEATDTQYF. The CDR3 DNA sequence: TGTGCCACCAGTGACCGACAGGAAGCCACAGATACACAGTATTTC.

The CDR3 loop reads CSGLPGQGVYKKFF. The CDR3, as DNA: TGCAGTGGATTGCCGGGACAGGGGGTGTATAAGAAGTTCTTC. The V gene is TRBV29-1, the J gene TRBJ2-1; 11 bases agree with TRBD1. The CDR3 has 14 residues. CDR1 and CDR2 (germline): SQVTM, ANQGSEA.

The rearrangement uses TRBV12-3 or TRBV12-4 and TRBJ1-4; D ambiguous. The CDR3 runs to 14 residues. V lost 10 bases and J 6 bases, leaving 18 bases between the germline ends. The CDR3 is CATKLRGSDEKLFF. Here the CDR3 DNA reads TGTGCCACCAAATTGAGAGGTTCAGATGAAAAACTGTTTTTT.

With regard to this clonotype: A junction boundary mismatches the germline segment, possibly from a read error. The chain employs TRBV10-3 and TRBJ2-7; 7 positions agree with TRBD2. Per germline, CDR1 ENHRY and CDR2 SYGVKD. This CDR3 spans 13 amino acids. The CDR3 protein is CAINGLADHEQYF. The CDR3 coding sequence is TGCGCCATCAATGGGCTAGCGGACCACGAGCAGTACTTC.

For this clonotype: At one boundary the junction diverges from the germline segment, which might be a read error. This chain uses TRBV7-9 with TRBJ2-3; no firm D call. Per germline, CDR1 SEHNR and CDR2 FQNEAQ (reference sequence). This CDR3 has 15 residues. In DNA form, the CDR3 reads TGTGCCGGCAGCTTAGCCGGCGGTAGCACTGATACGCAGTATTTT. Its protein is CAGSLAGGSTDTQYF.

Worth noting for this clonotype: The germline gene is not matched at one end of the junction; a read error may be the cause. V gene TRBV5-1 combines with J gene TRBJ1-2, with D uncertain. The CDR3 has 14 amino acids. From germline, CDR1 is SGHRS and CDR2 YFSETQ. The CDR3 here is CASRLDPEGYGYTF. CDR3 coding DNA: TGCGCCAGCAGATTGGACCCCGAGGGCTATGGCTACACCTTC.

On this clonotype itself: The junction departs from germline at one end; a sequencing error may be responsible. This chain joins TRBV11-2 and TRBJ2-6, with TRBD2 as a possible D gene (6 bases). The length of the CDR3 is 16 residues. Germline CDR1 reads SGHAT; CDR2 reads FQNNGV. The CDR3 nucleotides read TGTGCCAGCAGCTTATCACGGGGGAGAGGGGCCAACGACCTGACTTTC. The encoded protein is CASSLSRGRGANDLTF.

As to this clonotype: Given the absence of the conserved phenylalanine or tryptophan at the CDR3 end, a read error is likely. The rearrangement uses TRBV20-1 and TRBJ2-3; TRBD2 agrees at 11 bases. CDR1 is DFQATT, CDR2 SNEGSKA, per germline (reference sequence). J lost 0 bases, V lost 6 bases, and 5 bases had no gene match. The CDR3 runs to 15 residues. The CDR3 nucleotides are TGCAGTGCAAGCACTAGCGGGAGTAGCACAGATACGCAGTATCTT. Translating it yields CSASTSGSSTDTQYL.

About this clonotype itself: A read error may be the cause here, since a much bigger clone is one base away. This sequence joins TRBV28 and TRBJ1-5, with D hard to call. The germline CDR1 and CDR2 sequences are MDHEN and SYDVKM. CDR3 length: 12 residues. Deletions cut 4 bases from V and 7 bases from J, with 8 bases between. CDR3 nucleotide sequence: TGTGCCAGCAGTTCACAAGGACAGCCCCAGCATTTT. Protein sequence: CASSSQGQPQHF.

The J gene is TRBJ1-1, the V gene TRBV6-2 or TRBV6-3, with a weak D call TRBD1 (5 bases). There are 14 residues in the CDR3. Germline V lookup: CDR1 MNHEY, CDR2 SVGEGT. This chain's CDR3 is CVCTLTRENTEAFF. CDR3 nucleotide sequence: TGTGTCTGCACCCTAACCAGGGAGAACACTGAAGCTTTCTTT.

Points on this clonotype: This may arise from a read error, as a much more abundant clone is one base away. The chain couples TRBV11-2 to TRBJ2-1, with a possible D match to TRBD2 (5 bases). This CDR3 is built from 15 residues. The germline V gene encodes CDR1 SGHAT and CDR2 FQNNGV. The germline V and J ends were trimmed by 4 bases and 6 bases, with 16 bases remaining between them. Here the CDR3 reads CASSSGTKFVNEQFF. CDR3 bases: TGTGCCAGCAGCTCGGGAACGAAATTCGTCAATGAGCAGTTCTTC.

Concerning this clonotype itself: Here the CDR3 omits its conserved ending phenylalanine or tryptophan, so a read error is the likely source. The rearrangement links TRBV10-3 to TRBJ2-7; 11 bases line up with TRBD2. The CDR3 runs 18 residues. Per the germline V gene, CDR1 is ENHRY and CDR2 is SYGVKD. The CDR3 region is CTISPGLAASPFSYEQYL. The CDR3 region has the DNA TGTACCATCAGCCCGGGACTAGCGGCGTCCCCCTTCTCCTATGAGCAGTACTTG.

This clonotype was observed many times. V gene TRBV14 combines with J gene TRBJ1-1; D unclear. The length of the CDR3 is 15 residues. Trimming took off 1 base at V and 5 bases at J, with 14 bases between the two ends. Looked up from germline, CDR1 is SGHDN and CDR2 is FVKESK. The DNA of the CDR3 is TGTGCCAGCAGCCAAGGGGTCTCCCCAGTGACTGAAGCTTTCTTT. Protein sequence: CASSQGVSPVTEAFF.

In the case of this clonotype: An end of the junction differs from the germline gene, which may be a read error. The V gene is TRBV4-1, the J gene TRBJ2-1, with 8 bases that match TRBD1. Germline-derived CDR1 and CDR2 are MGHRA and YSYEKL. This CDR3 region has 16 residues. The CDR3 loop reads CASSHPQGANCNEQLF. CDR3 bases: TGCGCCAGCAGCCATCCGCAGGGGGCGAATTGTAATGAGCAGCTCTTC.

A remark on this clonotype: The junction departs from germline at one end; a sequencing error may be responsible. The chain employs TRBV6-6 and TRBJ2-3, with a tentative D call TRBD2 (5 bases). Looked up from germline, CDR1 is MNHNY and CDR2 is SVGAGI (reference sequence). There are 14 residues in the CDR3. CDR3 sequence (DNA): TGTCCCAGCAGTTTCCTAGCAGGAACAGATACGCGGTATTTT. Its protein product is CPSSFLAGTDTRYF.

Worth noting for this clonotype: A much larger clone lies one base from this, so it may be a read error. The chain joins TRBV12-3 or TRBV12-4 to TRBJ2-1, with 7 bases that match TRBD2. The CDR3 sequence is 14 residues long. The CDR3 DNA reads TGTGCCAGCAGTTTAGGACTAGCCTACAATGGGCAGTTCTTC. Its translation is CASSLGLAYNGQFF.

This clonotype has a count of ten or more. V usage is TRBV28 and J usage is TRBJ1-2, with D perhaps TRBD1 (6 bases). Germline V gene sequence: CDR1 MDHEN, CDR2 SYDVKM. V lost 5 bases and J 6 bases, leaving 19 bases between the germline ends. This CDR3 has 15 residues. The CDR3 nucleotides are TGTGCCAGCAGTCGCCCGGGGGCAGGGGCGAATGGCTACACCTTC. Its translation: CASSRPGAGANGYTF.

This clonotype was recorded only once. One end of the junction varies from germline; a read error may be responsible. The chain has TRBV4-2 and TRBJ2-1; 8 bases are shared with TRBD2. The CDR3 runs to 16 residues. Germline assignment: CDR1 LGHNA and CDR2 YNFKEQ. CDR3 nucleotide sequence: TGTGCTAGCAGCCAAGTTCTAGCGGGTTTCTACAATGAGCAGTTCTTC. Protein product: CASSQVLAGFYNEQFF.

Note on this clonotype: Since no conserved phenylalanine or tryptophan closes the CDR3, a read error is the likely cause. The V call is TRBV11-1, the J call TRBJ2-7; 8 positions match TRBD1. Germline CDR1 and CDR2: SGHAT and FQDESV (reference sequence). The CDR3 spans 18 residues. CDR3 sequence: CASSFNFARTGQRYKQYL. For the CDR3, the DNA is TGTGCCAGCAGCTTCAACTTTGCCCGGACAGGGCAACGCTACAAGCAGTACCTC.

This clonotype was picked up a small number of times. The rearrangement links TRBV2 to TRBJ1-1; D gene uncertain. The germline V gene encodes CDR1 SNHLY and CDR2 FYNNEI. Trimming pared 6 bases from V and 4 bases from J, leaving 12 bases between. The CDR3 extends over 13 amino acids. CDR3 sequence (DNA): TGTGCCAGCAGGTTGCTCGGCGGCACTGAAGCTTTCTTT. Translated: CASRLLGGTEAFF.